These T cell receptor beta chains were read from a single sample in a study of T cell repertoires in cytomegalovirus infection. TCRdb analysed the reads with MiXCR anew, one entry per CDR3 protein. This table has about 150,000 distinct CDR3 sequences, 17% appearing once. Material for sequencing was CD8+ T cells from PBMCs. The receptors were gathered from a human donor in good health (CMV status not recorded). Some clones in this sample may be carry-over from other donors' samples. The conserved cysteine and the conserved F or W are not part of the CDR3 here. D genes are given only for firm matches. Size tells how often a clone was seen (once, few, many) or the class of an expanded clone, and some rows leave it out.

TRBJ2-7	TRBV7-2	NA	many	ASSPYPGAFHEQY
TRBJ1-5	TRBV7-9	NA	NA	ASTDEGYGQPQH
TRBJ2-3	TRBV7-3	NA	few	ASSSQDSTDTQY
TRBJ1-3	TRBV12-3/TRBV12-4	TRBD1	NA	ASSGTAGNTIY
TRBJ2-1	TRBV7-9	TRBD2	many	ASSGLAGDSSYNEQF
TRBJ2-7	TRBV5-5	TRBD1	NA	ASSLVDRAFSDEQY
TRBJ1-5	TRBV14	NA	few	ASSQEGQPQH
TRBJ1-2	TRBV6-2/TRBV6-3	NA	NA	ASSLSQGYT
TRBJ1-2	TRBV14	NA	many	ASSQDFWDTSNYGYT
TRBJ2-7	TRBV25-1	TRBD2	many	ASSYGTSLYEQY
TRBJ2-2	TRBV30	TRBD1	NA	AWNGGQAGTRELF
TRBJ2-1	TRBV6-6	NA	once	ASIFPGGEQF
TRBJ2-7	TRBV5-1	TRBD1	NA	ASRTGVEQY
TRBJ1-2	TRBV30	NA	few	AWSSRGYT
TRBJ2-5	TRBV6-2/TRBV6-3	NA	NA	ASSYSDWETQY
TRBJ2-2	TRBV4-3	NA	NA	ASSQPSSRSAGELF
TRBJ2-3	TRBV6-1	NA	few	ASSSSGSADTQY
TRBJ2-7	TRBV7-9	TRBD2	few	ASTGGSTYEQY
TRBJ1-5	TRBV7-2	NA	many	ASSPRANSNQPQH
TRBJ2-1	TRBV5-4	TRBD2	NA	ASSRGLAGGPWDEQF
TRBJ2-5	TRBV11-2	NA	few	ASSLGGRPWETQY
TRBJ1-5	TRBV7-9	TRBD1	NA	ASVQGSNQPQH
TRBJ2-7	TRBV12-3/TRBV12-4	NA	NA	ASTSTGYEQY
TRBJ2-5	TRBV28	TRBD1	NA	ASSFGFGEGGEKTQY
TRBJ2-1	TRBV7-8	NA	NA	ASSVSLTVDNEQF
TRBJ2-7	TRBV10-2	TRBD2	few	ASRELTSGASYEQY
TRBJ2-2	TRBV15	NA	NA	ATSGEEEVLNTGELF
TRBJ2-3	TRBV7-9	NA	once	ASGDVGTDTQY
TRBJ1-3	TRBV14	NA	NA	ASSQARGTGNTIY
TRBJ2-1	TRBV7-9	NA	NA	ASSFTETSYNEQF
TRBJ2-7	TRBV7-9	NA	few	ASARNEQY
TRBJ1-1	TRBV6-2/TRBV6-3	NA	NA	ASGFPGGTEAF
TRBJ1-5	TRBV6-5	NA	few	ASSPLYRDLGNQPQH
TRBJ1-2	TRBV20-1	NA	NA	SATKTEDYGYT
TRBJ2-1	TRBV19	TRBD2	few	ASSMSGTNNEQF
TRBJ2-5	TRBV6-2/TRBV6-3	NA	few	ASSYSTAGQETQY
TRBJ2-7	TRBV29-1	NA	NA	SVEEGNPCEQY
TRBJ2-1	TRBV7-3	NA	NA	ASSLTENNEQF
TRBJ2-7	TRBV27	TRBD1	few	ASSPGTGNEQY
TRBJ2-7	TRBV4-1	NA	few	ASSQTPGEGLYEQY
TRBJ2-7	TRBV7-8	TRBD2	NA	ASSLYTGLAFSYEQY
TRBJ1-5	TRBV28	TRBD1	NA	ASSFTGGAWQPQH
TRBJ2-7	TRBV7-6	TRBD1	few	ASSPGQTQYYEQY
TRBJ2-1	TRBV7-6	TRBD2	NA	ASSSPGLALYNEQF
TRBJ1-1	TRBV10-3	NA	NA	AISDREGTEAF
TRBJ2-1	TRBV6-8	NA	NA	ASSYSPGPPSNEQF
TRBJ2-7	TRBV20-1	TRBD2	few	SARGAGGYEQY
TRBJ2-3	TRBV7-8	NA	NA	ASSLKQGTDTQY
TRBJ1-1	TRBV4-1	NA	NA	ASSLERALDTEAF
TRBJ1-2	TRBV7-2	NA	few	ASSSSVSYYGYT
TRBJ2-7	TRBV6-6	TRBD2	few	ASSPRLAGRRSYEQY
TRBJ1-1	TRBV6-2/TRBV6-3	TRBD1	NA	ASIGRQGATEAF
TRBJ2-4	TRBV6-2/TRBV6-3	TRBD2	NA	ASSPPGLEQY
TRBJ1-5	TRBV2	NA	few	ASSEVRSRKDQPQH
TRBJ2-7	TRBV7-9	TRBD1	few	ASRDRGYGEQY
TRBJ1-5	TRBV7-2	NA	NA	ASSRDGDSNQPQH
TRBJ2-7	TRBV28	NA	many	ASSLGVTGISYEQY